This T cell receptor beta chain was sequenced during a study of cytomegalovirus exposure and HLA in healthy donors. To note about this clone: Its target is unknown.

Findings of the study overall: A list of 150 to 200 TCR beta chains associated with cytomegalovirus was given. It was reportedly the case that the classifier diagnosed cytomegalovirus status with high specificity and sensitivity. First-cohort TCR clusters tended to co-occur in the approximately 110 validation repertoires, a later analysis found. Whilst most TCR sequences proved rare, a subset of public TCRs occurred across many donors.

The germline V gene has CDR1 LGHNT and CDR2 FRNRAP. This CDR3 has 13 amino acids. V was trimmed by 1 base and J by 2 bases, leaving 4 bases between them. TCRdb's copy holds only in-frame clones and misses some; the assay was immunoSEQ multiplex PCR. The sample holds 130,000 to 150,000 clones, about 89% seen once. The clonotype originates from a woman younger than 35 in good health and CMV-seropositive. Specimen: PBMCs. The J gene is TRBJ2-3, the V gene TRBV12-5; no firm D call. The CDR3 is CASGLDITDTQYF. CDR3 coding DNA: TGTGCTAGTGGTTTGGACATCACAGATACGCAGTATTTT.